This T cell receptor beta chain emerged from a study of lymphopenia after photon versus proton radiotherapy. General study findings and limits: Authors raise, but do not show, better survival with proton therapy. In patients who died, overall survival fell as post-nadir TCR diversity dropped more. After the lymphocyte nadir, photon-treated repertoires showed oligoclonal expansion, especially of CD8+ Temra cells. Photon-treated patients lost naive T cells and TCR diversity; proton-treated stayed stable.

The repertoire was sequenced with immunoSEQ multiplex PCR; TCRdb's copy has only in-frame clones and lacks some. The sample includes approximately 35,000 clones, under 90% of them seen just once. As concerns this clone: Its specificity is not known.

Germline V gives CDR1 SEHNR, CDR2 FQNEAQ (reference sequence). The ends lost 5 bases at V and 3 bases at J; junction bases unmatched: 4. This CDR3 is 13 amino acids long. The chain is built from TRBV7-9 and TRBJ2-7; 7 positions agree with TRBD1. The material sequenced was peripheral blood, taken from a patient treated with photon-based radiotherapy. The receptor's source is a woman aged 50 to 60 with pancreatic cancer. The DNA for the CDR3 is TGTGCCAGCAGCGAAGGACAGGTCTACGAGCAGTACTTC. Its protein is CASSEGQVYEQYF.